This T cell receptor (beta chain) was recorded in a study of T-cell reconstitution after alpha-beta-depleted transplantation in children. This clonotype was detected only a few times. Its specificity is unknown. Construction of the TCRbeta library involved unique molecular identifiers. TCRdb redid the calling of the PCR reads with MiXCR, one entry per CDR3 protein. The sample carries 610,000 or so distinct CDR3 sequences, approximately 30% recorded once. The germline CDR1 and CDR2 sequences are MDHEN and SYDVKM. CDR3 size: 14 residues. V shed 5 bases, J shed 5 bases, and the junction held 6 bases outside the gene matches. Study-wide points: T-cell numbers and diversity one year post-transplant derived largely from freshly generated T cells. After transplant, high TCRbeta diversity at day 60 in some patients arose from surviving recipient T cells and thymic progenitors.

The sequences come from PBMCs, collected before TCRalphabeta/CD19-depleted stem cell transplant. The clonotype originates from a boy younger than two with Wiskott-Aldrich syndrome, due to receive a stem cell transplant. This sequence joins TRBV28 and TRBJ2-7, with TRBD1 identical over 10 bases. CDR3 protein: CASSGQGVKNEQYF. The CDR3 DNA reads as TGTGCCAGCAGTGGACAGGGGGTAAAGAACGAGCAGTACTTC.